The rows below give T cell receptor beta chains drawn from one sample of a study of vaccination and CD4 T cells after COVID-19. The antigens these receptors bind are not known. TCRdb analysed the PCR reads with MiXCR anew, one entry per CDR3 protein. The table lists around 18,000 distinct CDR3 sequences, approximately 40% of them singletons. Sequencing used CD4+ T cells from blood, cultured in vitro. These receptors all come from a human donor who had recovered from COVID-19. CDR3s include the opening cysteine and the closing phenylalanine or tryptophan. A D gene is named only where the DNA matches it firmly. The size entry is marked missing in some rows and otherwise reads once, few, many or a size class.

j_call d_call v_call clone_size cdr3_nt cdr3_aa
TRBJ1-3 TRBD1 TRBV20-1 medium-sized TGCAGTGCTGAAGTCCGGGACAGGGGTGGAAACACCATATATTTT CSAEVRDRGGNTIYF
TRBJ2-2 TRBD1 TRBV5-1 NA TGCGCCAGCCGACAGGGGGCGAACACCGGGGAGCTGTTTTTT CASRQGANTGELFF
TRBJ2-1 TRBD2 TRBV20-1 NA TGCAGTGCAAGACAGACTAGCGGGAGTCTCGGTGAGCAGTTCTTC CSARQTSGSLGEQFF
TRBJ2-1 TRBD2 TRBV19 NA TGTGCCAGTAGCCTACTAGCGGGCCAGCCCAATGAGCAGTTCTTC CASSLLAGQPNEQFF
TRBJ2-3 NA TRBV7-9 few TGTGCCAGCAGTCGGAACGCGGGGGATACGCAGTATTTT CASSRNAGDTQYF
TRBJ2-3 NA TRBV23-1 few TGCGCCAGCAGTCAATCTGCGACAGTCAGCACAGATACGCAGTATTTT CASSQSATVSTDTQYF
TRBJ2-3 TRBD2 TRBV20-1 NA TGCAGTGCCGTCGGGACTAGCGGGAGAACAGATACGCAGTATTTT CSAVGTSGRTDTQYF
TRBJ1-5 NA TRBV19 few TGTGCCAGTAGTAAGGAGCTTCGGCAGCCCCAGCATTTT CASSKELRQPQHF
TRBJ2-3 NA TRBV30 NA TGTGCCTGGAGTGGCGGGTTGAGAGATACGCAGTATTTT CAWSGGLRDTQYF
TRBJ2-5 TRBD1 TRBV7-9 few TGTGCCAGCAGCGTCCGGGACAGCGCCCCCGGGGAGACCCAGTACTTC CASSVRDSAPGETQYF
TRBJ2-6 NA TRBV20-1 NA TGCAGTGCTAGCAGGACAAACTCTGGGGCCAACGTCCTGACTTTC CSASRTNSGANVLTF
TRBJ2-7 NA TRBV5-6 NA TGTGCCAGCAGCTTGGGGGGGGTCTACGAGCAGTACTTC CASSLGGVYEQYF
TRBJ2-7 NA TRBV27 NA TGTGCCAGCAGTTTATCAAACCAGGGGATCTACGAGCAGTACTTC CASSLSNQGIYEQYF
TRBJ1-5 NA TRBV7-9 NA TGTGCCAGCAGCTTGGGGGGTCAGCCCCAGCATTTT CASSLGGQPQHF
TRBJ2-7 NA TRBV30 NA TGTGCCTGGAAGCCTCCCCGACTAGGAGCCTACGAGCAGTACTTC CAWKPPRLGAYEQYF
TRBJ1-2 TRBD1 TRBV29-1 NA TGCAGCGGACAGGGGGCAGCCTATGGCTACACCTTC CSGQGAAYGYTF
TRBJ1-2 NA TRBV12-3/TRBV12-4 NA TGTGCCAGCAGAACAACCGGGACTCAAGCGGCAGGCTACACCTTC CASRTTGTQAAGYTF
TRBJ2-1 TRBD2 TRBV25-1 NA TGTGCCAGCAGTGAGGGCCCTAACCGGACTAGCGGGAGAGGTACCTACAATGAGCAGTTCTTC CASSEGPNRTSGRGTYNEQFF
TRBJ2-3 NA TRBV20-1 NA TGCAGTGCTAGTATCGCCTCAACTTGGGGCACAGATACGCAGTATTTT CSASIASTWGTDTQYF
TRBJ1-3 NA TRBV12-3/TRBV12-4 NA TGTGCCAGCACCCTGGACGGAACCTCTGGAAACACCATATATTTT CASTLDGTSGNTIYF
TRBJ2-1 TRBD2 TRBV4-3 NA TGCGCCAGCAGCCAAGAAGGGGTCACTAGCGGGACCGATGAGCAGTTCTTC CASSQEGVTSGTDEQFF
TRBJ1-2 NA TRBV6-1 few TGTGCCAGCAGATCCTCTGGGAACTATGGCTACACCTTC CASRSSGNYGYTF
TRBJ2-7 NA TRBV12-3/TRBV12-4 few TGTGCCAGCGCCCGTCTGGAGGGCGAGCAGTACTTC CASARLEGEQYF
TRBJ1-3 TRBD1 TRBV19 NA TGTGCCAGTAGTACCCGGACAGGCTCTGGAAACACCATATATTTT CASSTRTGSGNTIYF
TRBJ2-5 TRBD1 TRBV5-4 NA TGTGCCAGCAGCCCGGGACAGGGGGAGACCCAGTACTTC CASSPGQGETQYF
TRBJ1-2 NA TRBV20-1 NA TGCAGTGCCGCTTTACTATCGGGACCCTTTTATGGCTACACCTTC CSAALLSGPFYGYTF
TRBJ2-2 NA TRBV5-4 NA TGTGCCAGCCCCGAGGAGGGGCGAGCCGGGGAGCTGTTTTTT CASPEEGRAGELFF
TRBJ1-5 TRBD1 TRBV12-3/TRBV12-4 NA TGTGCCAGCAGTCCCGGTGCAGGGGGCCCCCTTAATCAGCCCCAGCATTTT CASSPGAGGPLNQPQHF